A selection of T cell receptor beta chains follows, all from one sample in a study of T cell repertoires in cytomegalovirus infection. TCRdb used MiXCR to reprocess the reads, holding one entry per CDR3 protein. The top ten hold approximately 4.6% of the sample, which has fewer than 80,000 distinct CDR3 sequences, less than 4.5% seen once. Sequenced sample: PBMCs. These receptors were collected from a human donor in good health (CMV status not recorded). Some clones in this sample may be carry-over from other donors' samples. Both conserved end residues are part of each CDR3.

>15|TRBV27|TRBJ2-7
CASSPRPGQAYEQYF
>13|TRBV12-3/TRBV12-4|TRBJ1-2
CATAIRVAYGYTF
>14|TRBV7-7|TRBJ2-1
CASSRADRNNEQFF
>15|TRBV20-1|TRBJ1-1
CSARDSEVLNTEAFF
>15|TRBV28|TRBJ1-5
CASSLFKYSNQPQHF
>15|TRBV6-8|TRBJ2-3
CASSDRTGTRDTQYF
>17|TRBV4-3|TRBJ1-2
CASSQDSPSQDPDGYTF
>13|TRBV7-3|TRBJ1-1
CATSQKGDTEAFF
>13|TRBV12-3/TRBV12-4|TRBJ1-5
CASSLTGGLFQHF
>14|TRBV7-4|TRBJ2-2
CASIQGRSTGELFF
>14|TRBV7-2|TRBJ1-4
CASSHRDRGEKLFF
>14|TRBV5-4|TRBJ1-2
CASSLGTSRYGYTF
>15|TRBV7-2|TRBJ2-1
CASSPDWREGSEQFF
>16|TRBV10-3|TRBJ1-2
CAISADSATSLYGYTF
>16|TRBV7-2|TRBJ2-1
CASSLVGSGGYNEQFF
>14|TRBV7-4|TRBJ2-5
CASSSTGKGETQYF
>12|TRBV20-1|TRBJ2-3
CSAIASTDTQYF
>17|TRBV27|TRBJ1-1
CASSVVGRAGLNTEAFF
>12|TRBV6-2/TRBV6-3|TRBJ2-7
CASSYDTYEQYF
>15|TRBV5-1|TRBJ1-5
CASSLWTGGNQPQHF
>11|TRBV29-1|TRBJ2-7
CSVGTSYEQYF
>14|TRBV14|TRBJ2-7
CASSPGTDPYEQYF
>16|TRBV5-4|TRBJ1-4
CASSQGFGRTNEKLFF
>17|TRBV7-2|TRBJ2-6
CASSSRGELIGANILTF
>14|TRBV28|TRBJ1-1
CASRLGGLNTEAFF
>15|TRBV7-2|TRBJ1-5
CASSFQGGSNQPQHF
>13|TRBV29-1|TRBJ1-1
CSVLGGENTEAFF
>17|TRBV28|TRBJ1-2
CASSGTGGRASVFGYTF
>14|TRBV10-3|TRBJ1-6
CAIRAGTGNGSLHF
>14|TRBV7-2|TRBJ1-6
CASSLTGLRSPLHF
>13|TRBV7-8|TRBJ1-1
CASSLGTGGLPFF
>17|TRBV12-5|TRBJ1-2
CASGLGSRDRLYYGYTF
>13|TRBV20-1|TRBJ1-5
CSAPRGVNQPQHF
>12|TRBV7-2|TRBJ1-2
CASSKKMGGYTF
>16|TRBV7-9|TRBJ1-5
CASSLMLGQDNQPQHF
>15|TRBV24-1|TRBJ1-3
CATSDRTDGGNTIYF
>15|TRBV5-5|TRBJ1-1
CVSSLARAENTEAFF
>13|TRBV7-6|TRBJ1-2
CASSLRQGVGYTF
>17|TRBV2|TRBJ1-6
CASSESVADSYNSPLHF
>13|TRBV27|TRBJ1-6
CASSSENNSPLHF